This T cell receptor (beta chain) was captured by sequencing in a study of control samples from healthy donors and cancer patients. With V trimmed by 4 bases and J by 7 bases, 2 bases remained unmatched. CDR3 length: 13 amino acids. Germline V lookup: CDR1 SQVTM, CDR2 ANQGSEA. Assay used: immunoSEQ multiplex PCR; TCRdb lists only in-frame clones, some missing. The data show some 130,000 clones, roughly 90% seen once. The chain is built from TRBV29-1 and TRBJ2-1; 12 positions match TRBD2. The TCR originated in a man younger than 35 in good health. Sequences were obtained from blood. CDR3: CSVGLAGVNEQFF. The CDR3, as DNA: TGCAGCGTTGGACTAGCGGGGGTTAATGAGCAGTTCTTC.